This is a list of T cell receptor beta chains from one sample in a study of blood T cell repertoires in COVID-19. The assay was immunoSEQ multiplex PCR, and TCRdb's table has in-frame clones only and misses some. This repertoire shows 250,000 to 400,000 clones, approximately 89% found once; its top ten account for roughly 5.3%. Sequenced sample: PBMCs or T cells enriched from blood (not recorded which). The receptors were sampled from a woman aged 25 to 45 who had recovered from COVID-19. The CDR3 runs from the conserved cysteine through the conserved F or W. D genes are given only for firm matches. Only part of the rows carry a size: once, few, many, or a class if the clone is expanded.

J gene | D gene | CDR3 length | clone size | V gene | CDR3 protein | CDR3 DNA
TRBJ2-3 | TRBD2 | 16 | . | TRBV11-3 | CASSLRTGGVTDTQYF | TGTGCCAGCAGCCTTCGAACGGGGGGGGTCACAGATACGCAGTATTTT
TRBJ2-3 | . | 14 | few | TRBV4-2 | CASSQGGDTDTQYF | TGTGCCAGCAGCCAAGGCGGGGACACAGATACGCAGTATTTT
TRBJ1-6 | . | 16 | . | TRBV5-1 | CASSLVETQYNSPLHF | TGCGCCAGCAGCTTGGTCGAGACTCAATATAATTCACCCCTCCACTTT
TRBJ1-5 | . | 13 | . | TRBV30 | CAWSGGDNQPQHF | TGTGCCTGGAGTGGGGGAGACAATCAGCCCCAGCATTTT
TRBJ1-2 | . | 13 | . | TRBV6-4 | CASSLQGSYGYTF | TGTGCCAGCAGCCTACAGGGTTCCTATGGCTACACCTTC
TRBJ1-1 | TRBD1 | 16 | . | TRBV4-1 | CASSQASRGATAEAFF | TGCGCCAGCAGCCAAGCCTCCAGGGGGGCGACTGCTGAAGCTTTCTTT
TRBJ1-3 | . | 15 | . | TRBV19 | CASSMGNGDGNTIYF | TGTGCCAGTAGTATGGGTAACGGGGATGGAAACACCATATATTTT
TRBJ1-2 | . | 11 | once | TRBV30 | CAFSKLPGYTF | TGTGCCTTTTCAAAACTCCCTGGCTACACCTTC
TRBJ2-1 | . | 13 | . | TRBV30 | CAWSGFQGAEQFF | TGTGCCTGGAGTGGCTTCCAGGGTGCGGAGCAGTTCTTC
TRBJ2-7 | . | 15 | . | TRBV19 | CASSMGRGASYEQYF | TGTGCCAGTAGTATGGGCAGGGGGGCCTCCTACGAGCAGTACTTC
TRBJ2-7 | . | 15 | . | TRBV7-2 | CASSSGLAGIYEQYF | TGTGCCAGCAGCTCGGGCCTCGCGGGTATCTACGAGCAGTACTTC
TRBJ1-4 | . | 14 | . | TRBV28 | CASSFTGSREKLFF | TGTGCCAGCAGTTTTACAGGGTCACGCGAAAAACTGTTTTTT
TRBJ1-4 | . | 15 | . | TRBV5-5 | CASSLQGVESEKLFF | TGTGCCAGCAGCTTGCAAGGGGTGGAAAGCGAAAAACTGTTTTTT
TRBJ1-4 | . | 14 | . | TRBV28 | CASSLIRGTEKLFF | TGTGCCAGCAGTTTAATCAGGGGTACCGAAAAACTGTTTTTT
TRBJ1-1 | TRBD1 | 14 | . | TRBV27 | CASSFPPGTGKAFF | TGTGCCAGCAGTTTCCCCCCTGGGACAGGGAAAGCTTTCTTT
TRBJ1-5 | . | 17 | . | TRBV4-1 | CASSQETGTGVSQPQHF | TGCGCCAGCAGCCAAGAAACAGGGACCGGTGTTAGTCAGCCCCAGCATTTT
TRBJ1-5 | TRBD1 | 15 | . | TRBV28 | CASSFRQGAGQPQHF | TGTGCCAGCAGTTTTCGGCAGGGGGCTGGACAGCCCCAGCATTTT
TRBJ1-4 | . | 15 | . | TRBV9 | CASSVQGLANEKLFF | TGTGCCAGCAGCGTACAGGGTCTGGCTAATGAAAAACTGTTTTTT
TRBJ1-1 | . | 15 | . | TRBV6-1 | CASSETRGANTEAFF | TGTGCCAGCAGTGAAACCCGGGGGGCGAACACTGAAGCTTTCTTT
TRBJ2-5 | TRBD2 | 14 | . | TRBV14 | CASSSLAGPGTQYF | TGTGCCAGCAGCTCCCTAGCGGGGCCCGGGACCCAGTACTTC
TRBJ1-6 | . | 15 | . | TRBV6-5 | CASSYSGGAGSPLHF | TGTGCCAGCAGTTACTCTGGGGGCGCAGGATCACCCCTCCACTTT
TRBJ2-1 | TRBD2 | 15 | . | TRBV4-1 | CASSFTSGSHNEQFF | TGCGCCAGCAGCTTCACTAGCGGGTCTCACAATGAGCAGTTCTTC
TRBJ1-1 | . | 13 | . | TRBV9 | CASSDSTPNEAFF | TGTGCCAGCAGTGATTCGACACCTAATGAAGCTTTCTTT
TRBJ2-7 | TRBD2 | 14 | many | TRBV7-6 | CASSLMSSGYEQYF | TGTGCCAGCAGCTTAATGTCTAGCGGTTACGAGCAGTACTTC
TRBJ1-1 | . | 12 | few | TRBV29-1 | CSVERGSVSAFF | TGCAGCGTTGAAAGGGGTTCGGTATCAGCTTTCTTT
TRBJ2-3 | TRBD2 | 16 | once | TRBV5-1 | CASSLGLASSTDTQYF | TGCGCCAGCAGCTTGGGACTAGCGTCTAGCACAGATACGCAGTATTTT
TRBJ1-4 | TRBD1 | 14 | . | TRBV11-2 | CASSLVGQGEKLFF | TGTGCCAGCAGCTTAGTGGGACAGGGTGAAAAACTGTTTTTT
TRBJ1-1 | TRBD1 | 17 | . | TRBV3-1/TRBV3-2 | CASSHFYRGPVDTEAFF | TGTGCCAGCAGCCATTTTTACAGGGGGCCGGTGGACACTGAAGCTTTCTTT
TRBJ2-1 | TRBD2 | 11 | . | TRBV20-1 | CSAGGYNEQFF | TGCAGTGCCGGGGGGTACAATGAGCAGTTCTTC
TRBJ2-5 | . | 19 | . | TRBV5-4 | CASSLALGGWGTIQETQYF | TGTGCCAGCAGCTTGGCTCTGGGGGGCTGGGGGACTATCCAAGAGACCCAGTACTTC
TRBJ2-1 | TRBD1 | 13 | once | TRBV20-1 | CSASRDRYNEQFF | TGCAGTGCTAGTAGGGACAGGTACAATGAGCAGTTCTTC
TRBJ2-2 | TRBD1 | 15 | . | TRBV28 | CASEGQGALTGELFF | TGTGCCAGCGAAGGACAGGGCGCCCTTACCGGGGAGCTGTTTTTT
TRBJ2-1 | . | 14 | once | TRBV30 | CAWEPGLPGHEQFF | TGTGCCTGGGAACCGGGACTGCCGGGCCATGAGCAGTTCTTC
TRBJ2-2 | TRBD1 | 15 | . | TRBV5-8 | CASSSGTGGAGELFF | TGTGCCAGCAGCTCCGGGACAGGGGGAGCCGGGGAGCTGTTTTTT
TRBJ2-1 | TRBD2 | 15 | . | TRBV7-2 | CASSLAGQAGGRWFF | TGTGCCAGCAGCTTAGCGGGCCAAGCGGGGGGGAGGTGGTTCTTC
TRBJ1-2 | . | 16 | . | TRBV28 | CASNIPGQPPFYGYTF | TGTGCCAGCAACATTCCGGGACAACCTCCTTTTTATGGCTACACCTTC
TRBJ2-1 | TRBD1 | 14 | few | TRBV9 | CASSSRTGRNEQFF | TGTGCCAGCAGCTCAAGGACAGGGAGAAATGAGCAGTTCTTC
TRBJ2-6 | . | 12 | . | TRBV6-5 | CAAGSGANVLTF | TGTGCCGCCGGCTCTGGGGCCAACGTCCTGACTTTC
TRBJ2-1 | TRBD2 | 15 | . | TRBV5-1 | CASLRGGGDPDEQFF | TGCGCCAGCCTCCGTGGCGGGGGGGATCCCGATGAGCAGTTCTTC
TRBJ2-7 | . | 17 | . | TRBV5-8 | CASNRRHPGYKFYEQYF | TGTGCCAGCAACCGGAGGCATCCCGGCTATAAATTCTACGAGCAGTACTTC
TRBJ1-2 | . | 13 | few | TRBV7-9 | CASSLQGDYGYTF | TGTGCCAGCAGCCTGCAGGGTGACTATGGCTACACCTTC